The 16 T cell receptor beta chains listed next were all sequenced from one sample in a study of CD8+CD57+ T cells in acquired aplastic anemia. Patients who underwent sequencing had shown CD8+CD57+ cell expansion by flow cytometry. The template used for profiling TCR beta VDJ and CDR3 was genomic DNA. TCRdb reanalysed the reads using MiXCR and keeps one entry per CDR3 protein. This table has 190,000 or so distinct CDR3 sequences, about half appearing once. Sequenced input: sorted CD4+, CD8+, or CD8+CD57+ T cells (not recorded which) from PBMCs. The receptors here all came from a human donor with aplastic anemia.

The V call is TRBV28, the J call TRBJ2-2; tentatively, D is TRBD2 (5 bases). The CDR3 sequence is 15 residues long. V shed 3 bases and J shed 8 bases, with 16 bases lying between them. Germline loops: CDR1 MDHEN, CDR2 SYDVKM. The DNA of the CDR3 is TGTGCCAGCAGTTTGAGAGGGAATGGTGCGGGGGAGCTGTTTTTT. Amino acids: CASSLRGNGAGELFF.

Ten or more counts support this clonotype. V usage is TRBV20-1 and J usage is TRBJ1-1, with no clear D. Trimming removed 1 base from V and 0 bases from J, with 15 bases in between. This CDR3 has 16 residues. CDR1 DFQATT and CDR2 SNEGSKA come from the germline V gene (reference sequence). CDR3 coding DNA: TGCAGTGCTAGAGTACGGGAATATATCATGAACACTGAAGCTTTCTTT. It is translated as CSARVREYIMNTEAFF.

This clonotype occurred a few times. This chain's CDR3 is CASSYSTRAQSTDTQYF. The CDR3 DNA is TGTGCCAGCAGTTACTCGACCAGGGCGCAAAGCACAGATACGCAGTATTTT. The chain combines TRBV6-2 or TRBV6-3 with TRBJ2-3; possible D gene TRBD1, 5 bases. CDR1 is MNHEY and CDR2 is SVGEGT in the germline V gene. Trimming pared 0 bases from V and 0 bases from J, leaving 13 bases between. The CDR3 loop spans 17 amino acids.

A single count supports this clonotype. Written as DNA, the CDR3 is TGTGCCAGCAGCACCCGGTTCCCCTACGAGCAGTACTTC. Protein product: CASSTRFPYEQYF. The chain links TRBV7-6 to TRBJ2-7; D not resolved. The V gene's germline CDR1 is SGHVS and CDR2 FNYEAQ. V was cut by 5 bases and J by 2 bases, with 10 bases left in between. The CDR3 is 13 residues long. The full variable domain, rest sourced from reference TRBV7-6 and TRBJ2-7, is GAGVSQSPRYKVTKRGQDVALRCDPISGHVSLYWYRQALGQGPEFLTYFNYEAQQDKSGLPNDRFSAERPEGSISTLTIQRTEQRDSAMYRCASSTRFPYEQYFGPGTRLTVT.

The chain couples TRBV10-3 to TRBJ2-7, with D unclear. This CDR3 is built from 14 residues. Trimming pared 6 bases from V and 2 bases from J, leaving 14 bases between. Germline CDR1 is ENHRY and CDR2 is SYGVKD. The CDR3 loop is CAISEAVIPYEQYF. For the CDR3, the DNA is TGTGCCATCAGCGAGGCGGTGATCCCCTACGAGCAGTACTTC.

This chain joins TRBV9 and TRBJ2-1; D is uncertain. V dropped 4 bases and J dropped 6 bases, with 14 bases sitting between them. The CDR3 extends over 14 amino acids. The germline V gene encodes CDR1 SGDLS and CDR2 YYNGEE. CDR3 amino acids: CASSSKDSGNEQFF. CDR3 in DNA: TGTGCCAGCAGCTCCAAAGACTCGGGCAATGAGCAGTTCTTC.

This clonotype has ten or more counts. The gene calls are TRBV10-3 and TRBJ2-2, with D possibly TRBD1 on 6 matching bases. This CDR3 region has 15 residues. V was clipped by 4 bases and J by 6 bases, with 15 bases between them. Germline lookup yields CDR1 ENHRY and CDR2 SYGVKD. The CDR3 nucleotides read TGTGCCATCAGTGGCAGGGGCCGGGGCGCCGGGGAGCTGTTTTTT. Translated: CAISGRGRGAGELFF.

The chain is built from TRBV19 and TRBJ1-1, with D tentatively TRBD1 (6 bases). V gave up 7 bases and J gave up 0 bases, with 18 bases separating them. There are 16 residues in the CDR3. Germline V gene data show CDR1 as LNHDA and CDR2 as SQIVND (reference sequence). CDR3 in DNA: TGTGCCAGTATTCTTCGGGGGGGCGGAGTGAACACTGAAGCTTTCTTT. Translation gives CASILRGGGVNTEAFF. Based on the CDR3 plus reference TRBV19 and TRBJ1-1, the full variable domain is DGGITQSPKYLFRKEGQNVTLSCEQNLNHDAMYWYRQDPGQGLRLIYYSQIVNDFQKGDIAEGYSVSREKKESFPLTVTSAQKNPTAFYLCASILRGGGVNTEAFFGQGTRLTVV.

As to this clonotype: One end of the junction varies from germline; a read error may be responsible. This sequence joins TRBV24-1 and TRBJ2-4, with D possibly being TRBD1 (5 bases). In germline, CDR1 is KGHDR, CDR2 SFDVKD. CDR3 length: 15 residues. The CDR3 loop is CASSPRVGAKNIQYF. CDR3 coding DNA: TGTGCCAGCAGTCCCAGGGTCGGGGCCAAAAACATTCAGTACTTC.

The chain joins TRBV12-3 or TRBV12-4 to TRBJ2-2; D perhaps matches TRBD2 (6 bases). The germline V and J ends were trimmed by 3 bases and 3 bases, with 14 bases remaining between them. The CDR3 has 16 residues. CDR3 in amino acids: CASSLTGGSHTGELFF. CDR3 bases: TGTGCCAGCAGTTTGACCGGGGGATCGCACACCGGGGAGCTGTTTTTT.

This clonotype appeared a single time. The junction departs from the called germline gene at one end, perhaps through a read error. This rearrangement joins TRBV4-2 to TRBJ2-6, with D maybe TRBD2 (6 bases). The CDR3 is 17 residues long. Germline V gene lookup returns CDR1 LGHNA and CDR2 YNFKEQ. CDR3 DNA sequence: TGTGCCGGCAGCCCCGCCGCGACTAGTGCTGGGGCCAACGTCCTGACTTTC. Protein product: CAGSPAATSAGANVLTF.

In its sample, this clonotype was seen many times. The V gene is TRBV4-1, the J gene TRBJ2-6; 11 bases align to TRBD1. The germline CDR1 and CDR2 sequences are MGHRA and YSYEKL. This CDR3 has 16 amino acids. The V segment lost 4 bases and the J segment 3 bases; nucleotides outside the gene matches: 2. The CDR3 DNA sequence: TGCGCCAGCAGCCCGGGACAGGGGGTTGGGGCCAACGTCCTGACTTTC. This translates into CASSPGQGVGANVLTF.

This clonotype was observed at least ten times. The CDR3 nucleotides are TGTGCCAGCAGCTTCTGGGCGCCGGGCACAGATACGCAGTATTTT. Encoded protein: CASSFWAPGTDTQYF. The chain couples TRBV13 to TRBJ2-3, with no clear D. V shed 3 bases and J shed 1 base, with 11 bases lying between them. CDR1 is PRHDT and CDR2 is FYEKMQ in the germline V gene (reference sequence). This CDR3 has 15 residues.

A note on this clonotype: A much larger clone lies one base from this, so it may be a read error. Here the CDR3 omits its conserved ending phenylalanine or tryptophan, so a read error is the likely source. The gene calls are TRBV10-3 and TRBJ2-5; a weak D match, TRBD2 (6 bases). The CDR3 is made up of 12 amino acids. The V gene's germline CDR1 is ENHRY and CDR2 SYGVKD. The CDR3 DNA sequence: TGTGCTACATCGACCGGGAGCGAGACCCAGTACCTC. Translation: CATSTGSETQYL.

This clonotype appeared many times. The chain recombines TRBV20-1 with TRBJ2-4; possibly TRBD1 for D (6 bases). Germline assignment: CDR1 DFQATT and CDR2 SNEGSKA (reference sequence). The V end was cut by 6 bases, the J end by 1 base, with 13 bases between. The CDR3 consists of 14 residues. In DNA, the CDR3 is TGCAGTGCGCTACAGGGTGCCGCCAAAAACATTCAGTACTTC. Protein product: CSALQGAAKNIQYF.

This clonotype was picked up many times. The gene calls are TRBV12-3 or TRBV12-4 and TRBJ1-2; TRBD1 might be the D (5 bases). The CDR3 runs to 13 residues. Between the trimmed V and J ends, which lost 8 bases and 6 bases, there was a span of 16 bases. The CDR3 sequence is CASEPQRGDGYTF. CDR3 nucleotides: TGTGCCAGCGAGCCTCAGCGAGGGGATGGCTACACCTTC.